This T cell receptor (beta chain) emerged from a study of T cells in pancreatic ductal adenocarcinoma. No neoadjuvant therapy was given to the selected pancreatic ductal adenocarcinoma patients before their surgery. Sequencing used immunoSEQ multiplex PCR; TCRdb keeps in-frame clones, though not all of them. The sample shows over 90,000 clones, about 96% of them seen only once. What was sequenced was PBMCs. The receptor was isolated from a human donor with pancreatic ductal adenocarcinoma.

Here the CDR3 reads CASRPLTSGIIYEQYF. DNA for the CDR3: TGTGCCAGCAGACCATTAACAAGCGGGATTATCTACGAGCAGTACTTC. This rearrangement joins TRBV5-6 to TRBJ2-7; 7 bases are a match to TRBD2. V shed 5 bases and J 3 bases; nucleotides not matched to a gene: 14. The CDR3 has 16 residues. Germline CDR1 reads SGHDT; CDR2 reads YYEEEE.